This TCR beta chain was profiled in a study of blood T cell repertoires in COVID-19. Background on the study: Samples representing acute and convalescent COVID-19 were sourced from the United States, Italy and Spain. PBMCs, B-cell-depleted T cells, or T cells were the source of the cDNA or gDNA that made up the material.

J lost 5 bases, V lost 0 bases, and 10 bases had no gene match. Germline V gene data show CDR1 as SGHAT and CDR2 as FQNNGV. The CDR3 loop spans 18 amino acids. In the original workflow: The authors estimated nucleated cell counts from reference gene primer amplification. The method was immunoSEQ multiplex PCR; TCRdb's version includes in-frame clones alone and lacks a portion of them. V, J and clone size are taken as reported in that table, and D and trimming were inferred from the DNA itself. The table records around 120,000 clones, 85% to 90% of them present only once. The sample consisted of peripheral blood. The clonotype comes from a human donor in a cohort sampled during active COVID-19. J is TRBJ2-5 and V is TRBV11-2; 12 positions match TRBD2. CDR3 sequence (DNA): TGTGCCAGCAGCTTAGACCTACTAGCGGGGGGTCAGGGGGAGACCCAGTACTTC. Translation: CASSLDLLAGGQGETQYF.